These 23 T cell receptor beta chains were all obtained from the same sample, sequenced in a study of radiation and T cells in renal cell carcinoma. Method: immunoSEQ multiplex PCR; TCRdb's copy keeps in-frame clones and lacks some. The sample contains some 120,000 clones, 70% to 90% of which appear only once. Time point specified: blood 2 weeks post-SBRT. Described treatment: 15 Gy SBRT to primary tumor, nephrectomy 4 weeks later. This sample comprised blood, obtained from a patient whose treatment included radiotherapy and nephrectomy. These receptors were obtained from a woman aged 70 to 79 with renal cell carcinoma.

This chain uses TRBV7-2 with TRBJ2-5, with a tentative D call TRBD2 (5 bases). The CDR3 has 15 residues. V was trimmed by 1 base and J by 5 bases, leaving 14 bases between them. Looked up from germline, CDR1 is SGHTA and CDR2 is FQGNSA. CDR3 region: CASSLVSGVGETQYF. CDR3 DNA sequence: TGTGCCAGCAGCTTAGTTTCCGGGGTCGGCGAGACCCAGTACTTC. Based on the CDR3 plus reference TRBV7-2 and TRBJ2-5, the full variable domain is GAGVSQSPSNKVTEKGKDVELRCDPISGHTALYWYRQSLGQGLEFLIYFQGNSAPDKSGLPSDRFSAERTGGSVSTLTIQRTQQEDSAVYLCASSLVSGVGETQYFGPGTRLLVL.

This rearrangement joins TRBV2 to TRBJ1-5; maybe TRBD1 (5 bases). V lost 6 bases and J 2 bases, leaving 11 bases between the germline ends. Looked up from germline, CDR1 is SNHLY and CDR2 is FYNNEI. The CDR3 is 14 residues long. The CDR3 reads CASSIRGGNQPQHF. CDR3 nucleotide sequence: TGTGCCAGCAGCATAAGGGGTGGCAATCAGCCCCAGCATTTT. Variable domain in full (rest from reference TRBV2 and TRBJ1-5): EPEVTQTPSHQVTQMGQEVILRCVPISNHLYFYWYRQILGQKVEFLVSFYNNEISEKSEIFDDQFSVERPDGSNFTLKIRSTKLEDSAMYFCASSIRGGNQPQHFGDGTRLSIL.

Notes on this clone: One junction end disagrees with the germline gene, perhaps due to a read error. The chain links TRBV7-3 to TRBJ2-3, with TRBD1 matching over 9 bases. Looked up from germline, CDR1 is SGHTA and CDR2 is FQGTGA. CDR3 length: 14 amino acids. The CDR3 sequence: CASSAHIRDRALNF. The CDR3 DNA sequence: TGTGCCAGCAGCGCACATATCCGGGACAGGGCTTTGAATTTT.

The chain couples TRBV19 to TRBJ1-5; 12 bases align to TRBD1. The V and J ends lost 5 bases and 1 base, in that order; junction bases with no gene match: 12. Germline-derived CDR1 and CDR2 are LNHDA and SQIVND (reference sequence). CDR3 length: 19 residues. The CDR3 region is CASSPGTGGGLRSNQPQHF. CDR3 bases: TGTGCCAGTAGTCCCGGGACAGGGGGCGGTTTGCGAAGCAATCAGCCCCAGCATTTT.

The chain links TRBV7-2 to TRBJ1-2; D not certain. The CDR3 contains 13 residues. Germline CDR1 and CDR2: SGHTA and FQGNSA. The V end lost 1 base, the J end lost 4 bases, and 7 bases lay between the germline ends. DNA for the CDR3: TGTGCCAGCAGCTTAGATTTCCGCTATGGCTACACCTTC. It yields the protein CASSLDFRYGYTF.

The rearrangement links TRBV5-1 to TRBJ1-1; maybe TRBD1 (6 bases). The CDR3 covers 17 residues. V lost 0 bases and J 0 bases, leaving 15 bases between the germline ends. Per the germline V gene, CDR1 is SGHRS and CDR2 is YFSETQ. The CDR3 protein is CASSLAAGAIMNTEAFF. The CDR3 DNA sequence: TGCGCCAGCAGCTTGGCAGCAGGGGCCATCATGAACACTGAAGCTTTCTTT.

The rearrangement links TRBV4-2 to TRBJ1-4, with a tentative D call TRBD1 (5 bases). This CDR3 spans 15 amino acids. V shed 1 base and J shed 0 bases, with 6 bases lying between them. Germline CDR1 and CDR2: LGHNA and YNFKEQ. CDR3 bases: TGTGCCAGCAGCCAAGTACAGGCAACTAATGAAAAACTGTTTTTT. Translated: CASSQVQATNEKLFF.

The V call is TRBV30, the J call TRBJ1-3; D perhaps matches TRBD1 (6 bases). The V end was cut by 2 bases, the J end by 4 bases, with 9 bases between. CDR1 GTSNPN and CDR2 SVGIG come from the germline V gene (reference sequence). The CDR3 is made up of 13 amino acids. This CDR3 is CAWSRGSGNTIYF. DNA of the CDR3: TGTGCCTGGAGTAGGGGGTCGGGAAACACCATATATTTT.

This rearrangement joins TRBV4-2 to TRBJ1-5; TRBD1 is a possible D gene (6 bases). V dropped 0 bases and J dropped 5 bases, with 14 bases sitting between them. Germline V gene lookup returns CDR1 LGHNA and CDR2 YNFKEQ. This CDR3 is built from 16 residues. CDR3 amino acids: CASSQDVGRGHQPQHF. The CDR3 nucleotides are TGTGCCAGCAGCCAAGATGTGGGCAGGGGCCATCAGCCCCAGCATTTT.

This chain connects TRBV7-6 to TRBJ1-1, with 7 bases matching TRBD1. Germline V gene lookup returns CDR1 SGHVS and CDR2 FNYEAQ. V dropped 5 bases and J dropped 0; count of bases not matched to a gene: 6. CDR3 length: 15 residues. DNA for the CDR3: TGTGCCAGCAGCCCCGCGACAGGGTTGAACACTGAAGCTTTCTTT. Translating gives CASSPATGLNTEAFF.

The chain joins TRBV30 to TRBJ2-5; 7 bases map to TRBD1. This CDR3 is built from 14 residues. V gave up 0 bases and J gave up 5 bases; unmatched junction bases: 6. Germline V gene data show CDR1 as GTSNPN and CDR2 as SVGIG (reference sequence). The CDR3 loop is CAWSVQGPRETQYF. For the CDR3, the DNA is TGTGCCTGGAGTGTACAGGGGCCCCGGGAGACCCAGTACTTC. Drawing the rest from reference TRBV30 and TRBJ2-5, the complete variable domain is SQTIHQWPATLVQPVGSPLSLECTVEGTSNPNLYWYRQAAGRGLQLLFYSVGIGQISSEVPQNLSASRPQDRQFILSSKKLLLSDSGFYLCAWSVQGPRETQYFGPGTRLLVL.

This sequence joins TRBV27 and TRBJ2-3; TRBD2 aligns across 8 bases. Germline V lookup: CDR1 MNHEY, CDR2 SMNVEV (reference sequence). CDR3 length: 14 amino acids. Losses at the gene ends were 5 bases for V and 6 bases for J; bases not matched to a gene: 7. The CDR3 DNA reads as TGTGCCAGCAGTCCCCCGGGGGGGGCCGATACGCAGTATTTT. Amino acid sequence: CASSPPGGADTQYF.

The chain employs TRBV29-1 and TRBJ1-1; D is ambiguous. The CDR3 spans 12 residues. From germline, CDR1 is SQVTM and CDR2 ANQGSEA. Trimming removed 3 bases at V and 3 bases at J, with 8 bases between. The CDR3 here is CSVDREHTEAFF. CDR3 DNA: TGCAGCGTTGATCGGGAGCACACTGAAGCTTTCTTT.

V is TRBV19 and J is TRBJ1-1; 7 nucleotides agree with TRBD1. The V segment lost 6 bases and the J segment 4 bases; nucleotides outside the gene matches: 8. The CDR3 spans 14 residues. Germline loops: CDR1 LNHDA, CDR2 SQIVND (reference sequence). In nucleotides, the CDR3 is TGTGCCAGTAGATCAGGGGGATTGGGCACTGAAGCTTTCTTT. This gives the protein CASRSGGLGTEAFF.

The chain employs TRBV6-5 and TRBJ2-5; 9 bases are a match to TRBD1. CDR1 is MNHEY, CDR2 SVGAGI, per germline. Losses at the gene ends were 2 bases for V and 7 bases for J; bases not matched to a gene: 2. This CDR3 has 13 residues. The CDR3 sequence: CASSYGTGRTQYF. The CDR3 DNA reads as TGTGCCAGCAGTTACGGGACAGGGAGGACCCAGTACTTC.

The chain has TRBV30 and TRBJ2-3; D is uncertain. The CDR3 totals 13 residues. V lost 1 base and J lost 2, with 7 bases in between. The germline V gene encodes CDR1 GTSNPN and CDR2 SVGIG (reference sequence). The CDR3, as DNA: TGTGCCTGGAGTGAACGGGTCACAGATACGCAGTATTTT. This codes for CAWSERVTDTQYF.

V is TRBV5-6 and J is TRBJ2-7; D is uncertain. V was trimmed by 4 bases and J by 4 bases, leaving 15 bases between them. CDR1 and CDR2 (germline): SGHDT, YYEEEE. The CDR3 contains 14 residues. CDR3: CASSPWSRRYEQYF. The CDR3 nucleotides read TGTGCCAGCAGCCCCTGGAGCCGCCGTTACGAGCAGTACTTC. Looking up the rest from reference TRBV5-6 and TRBJ2-7 gives the full variable domain: DAGVTQSPTHLIKTRGQQVTLRCSPKSGHDTVSWYQQALGQGPQFIFQYYEEEERQRGNFPDRFSGHQFPNYSSELNVNALLLGDSALYLCASSPWSRRYEQYFGPGTRLTVT.

The chain couples TRBV6-5 to TRBJ2-3; 10 positions agree with TRBD2. The CDR3 sequence is 15 residues long. After removal of 8 bases from V and 5 bases from J, the junction contained 10 bases not matched to a gene. Germline CDR1 reads MNHEY; CDR2 reads SVGAGI. This chain's CDR3 is CASGTERGGLDTQYF. The CDR3, as DNA: TGTGCCAGCGGCACGGAGCGGGGGGGCTTAGATACGCAGTATTTT.

This chain uses TRBV4-1 with TRBJ1-1; tentative D call: TRBD1 (6 bases). The V gene lost 4 bases and the J gene lost 1 base, with 13 bases spanning the gap. CDR1 and CDR2 from the germline V gene are MGHRA and YSYEKL. The CDR3 loop spans 15 amino acids. CDR3 sequence (DNA): TGCGCCAGCAGCCCACTACCGGGACAGAACACTGAAGCTTTCTTT. Encoded protein: CASSPLPGQNTEAFF.

This clone was picked up a small number of times. V and J are TRBV4-2 and TRBJ1-2, with D possibly matching TRBD1 (5 bases). Germline CDR1 and CDR2: LGHNA and YNFKEQ. Trimming took 0 bases from V and 7 from J, leaving 9 bases between them. The CDR3 consists of 13 residues. The CDR3 is CASSQDGRGGYTF. In DNA, the CDR3 is TGTGCCAGCAGCCAAGATGGGAGGGGTGGCTACACCTTC.

This chain joins TRBV7-9 and TRBJ1-4; maybe TRBD1 (5 bases). Germline CDR1 SEHNR, CDR2 FQNEAQ (reference sequence). The length of the CDR3 is 16 residues. V lost 5 bases, J lost 8 bases, and 21 bases lay in between. Here the CDR3 reads CASSTQDSGVWEKLFF. The CDR3 nucleotides read TGTGCCAGCAGCACCCAAGACAGCGGTGTGTGGGAAAAACTGTTTTTT. The complete variable domain, with remaining parts taken from reference TRBV7-9 and TRBJ1-4, reads DTGVSQNPRHKITKRGQNVTFRCDPISEHNRLYWYRQTLGQGPEFLTYFQNEAQLEKSRLLSDRFSAERPKGSFSTLEIQRTEQGDSAMYLCASSTQDSGVWEKLFFGSGTQLSVL.

This clone was counted a few times. The gene calls are TRBV19 and TRBJ2-5; 7 positions match TRBD2. The CDR3 contains 13 residues. J was trimmed by 4 bases and V by 4 bases; bases with no gene match: 3. Looked up from germline, CDR1 is LNHDA and CDR2 is SQIVND (reference sequence). The CDR3 nucleotides read TGTGCCAGTAGTACAGGGAGGGTAGAGACCCAGTACTTC. The encoded protein is CASSTGRVETQYF.

The V and J genes are TRBV19 and TRBJ2-3, with 7 bases that match TRBD2. CDR3 size: 15 residues. Germline V gives CDR1 LNHDA, CDR2 SQIVND (reference sequence). Trimming cost V 7 bases and J 6 bases; bases outside gene matches: 13. CDR3 bases: TGTGCCAGTACTTCAGCGGGGCCTCGCCGCGATACGCAGTATTTT. This codes for CASTSAGPRRDTQYF. Full variable domain (remainder filled in from reference TRBV19 and TRBJ2-3): DGGITQSPKYLFRKEGQNVTLSCEQNLNHDAMYWYRQDPGQGLRLIYYSQIVNDFQKGDIAEGYSVSREKKESFPLTVTSAQKNPTAFYLCASTSAGPRRDTQYFGPGTRLTVL.